The T cell receptor beta chain under discussion was sequenced for a study of regulatory T cells in long-lasting Graves disease. iRepertoire HTBI primers and Arm-PCR of CDR3 regions built TCR beta libraries. TCRdb redid the calling of the multiplex PCR reads with MiXCR, one entry per CDR3 protein. In the table there are some 230,000 distinct CDR3 sequences, 18% of which are singletons. The CDR3 sequence is 14 residues long. The germline V gene encodes CDR1 LNHDA and CDR2 SQIVND (reference sequence). V was shortened by 7 bases and J by 0 bases, with 9 bases between the two germline ends. Stated time point: newly diagnosed GD, antithyroid drugs for less than 3 months. The TCR library was made from RNA extracted from PBMCs.

The clonotype originates from a female donor with Graves disease. Sequenced material: peripheral blood mononuclear cells (PBMCs), taken at new diagnosis, from a patient treated with antithyroid drugs. J is TRBJ2-2 and V is TRBV19; perhaps TRBD2 as D (5 bases). CDR3 bases: TGTGCCAGTACCGGGGTTTCGAACACCGGGGAGCTGTTTTTT. This sequence encodes CASTGVSNTGELFF.